This is a list of T cell receptor beta chains from one sample in a study of blood T cell repertoires in COVID-19. Profiled with immunoSEQ multiplex PCR; TCRdb holds only in-frame clones, not every one. Of approximately 140,000 clones in the sample, around four fifths are singletons; the top ten hold roughly 2%. Sequencing input: peripheral blood. These receptors were taken from a man between 65 and 85 years old with acute or convalescent COVID-19. Both conserved end residues are part of each CDR3. A D gene is named only where the DNA matches it firmly. Clone size is not always given. Where it is, it says once, few, many or a class for expanded clones.

- | - | TRBJ2-5 | 14 | TRBV5-4 | TGTGCCAGCAGCTCCTCGACTGGGAGGGAGACCCAGTACTTC | CASSSSTGRETQYF
TRBD2 | - | TRBJ2-7 | 14 | TRBV9 | TGTGCCAGCAGCGTGAGCGGGAACACCTACGAGCAGTACTTC | CASSVSGNTYEQYF
TRBD1 | - | TRBJ2-7 | 16 | TRBV28 | TGTGCCAGCAGCCCCCCCGGGACAGGGGGCATCTACGAGCAGTACTTC | CASSPPGTGGIYEQYF
TRBD2 | many | TRBJ2-7 | 15 | TRBV7-2 | TGTGCCAGCAGCTCCATGTTGGGTAGCGGGAGCTTGCCGTACTTC | CASSSMLGSGSLPYF
- | - | TRBJ1-2 | 14 | TRBV6-5 | TGTGCCAGCAGTACTGGGGGGGATGTTAGGGGCTACACCTTC | CASSTGGDVRGYTF
TRBD2 | - | TRBJ2-3 | 15 | TRBV7-9 | TGTGCCAGCAGCTTATCCAGCGGGAAAACAGATACGCAGTATTTT | CASSLSSGKTDTQYF
- | - | TRBJ1-4 | 12 | TRBV3-1/TRBV3-2 | TGTGCCAGCAGCCGTCTAAATGAAAAACTGTTTTTT | CASSRLNEKLFF
TRBD1 | - | TRBJ1-5 | 17 | TRBV5-5 | TGTGCCAGCAGCGAGGGACAGGACCCCTTAGGGGCTCAGCCCCAGCATTTT | CASSEGQDPLGAQPQHF
- | - | TRBJ2-4 | 15 | TRBV4-1 | TGCGCCAGCAGCCAAGGAACGGGTCCCCGAAACATTCAGTACTTC | CASSQGTGPRNIQYF
- | - | TRBJ1-4 | 17 | TRBV10-3 | TGTGCCATCAGTGAGAGCAGGGTAACAGCAACTAATGAAAAACTGTTTTTT | CAISESRVTATNEKLFF
TRBD1 | - | TRBJ1-1 | 17 | TRBV27 | TGTGCCAGCAGTTTAACTTCGGGACAGGGGAAATACACTGAAGCTTTCTTT | CASSLTSGQGKYTEAFF
TRBD1 | - | TRBJ1-6 | 15 | TRBV20-1 | TGCAGTGCTAGTTCTAGGGGACAGGGAGTTGGAGCCCTCCACTTT | CSASSRGQGVGALHF
- | - | TRBJ1-6 | 14 | TRBV11-2 | TGTGCCAGCAGCTTAGATCTGGGAGGCCAGTCCCTCCACTTT | CASSLDLGGQSLHF
TRBD1 | once | TRBJ1-3 | 16 | TRBV27 | TGTGCCAGCAGTCCCGGGACAGGCCGCCCTGGAAACACCATATATTTT | CASSPGTGRPGNTIYF
- | - | TRBJ2-3 | 14 | TRBV7-8 | TGTGCCAGCAGCGCGTGGGCCCCCACAGATACGCAGTATTTT | CASSAWAPTDTQYF
- | - | TRBJ2-2 | 15 | TRBV5-1 | TGCGCCAGCAGCTTAGACAGGCTGAACACCGGGGAGCTGTTTTTT | CASSLDRLNTGELFF